This T cell receptor beta chain was found in a study of glioma-infiltrating T cells after dendritic cell vaccination. Repertoires were generated with immunoSEQ multiplex PCR, while TCRdb's copy carries only in-frame clones and drops some. The sample carries some 100,000 clones, approximately 80% recorded once. Germline CDR1 MDHEN, CDR2 SYDVKM. Between the trimmed V and J ends, which lost 3 bases and 0 bases, there was a span of 8 bases. This CDR3 region has 14 residues. V gene TRBV28 combines with J gene TRBJ1-1; D remains ambiguous. The sample in question was blood, obtained before dendritic cell vaccination. The clonotype was recovered from a human donor with glioblastoma. CDR3 nucleotides: TGTGCCAGCAGTTTTTTCGGGATGAACACTGAAGCTTTCTTT. It codes for CASSFFGMNTEAFF.